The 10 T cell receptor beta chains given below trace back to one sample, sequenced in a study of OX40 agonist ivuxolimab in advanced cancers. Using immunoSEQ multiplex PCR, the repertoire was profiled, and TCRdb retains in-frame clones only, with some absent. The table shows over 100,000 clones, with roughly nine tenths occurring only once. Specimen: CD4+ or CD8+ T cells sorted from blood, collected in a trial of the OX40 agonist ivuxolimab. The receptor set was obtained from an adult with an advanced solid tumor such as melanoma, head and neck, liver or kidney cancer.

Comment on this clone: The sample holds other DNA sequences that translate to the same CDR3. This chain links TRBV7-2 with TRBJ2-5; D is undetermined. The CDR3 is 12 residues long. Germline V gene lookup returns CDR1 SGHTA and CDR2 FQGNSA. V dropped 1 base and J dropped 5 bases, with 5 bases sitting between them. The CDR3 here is CASSLVGETQYF. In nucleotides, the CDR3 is TGTGCCAGCAGCTTAGTGGGGGAGACCCAGTACTTC.

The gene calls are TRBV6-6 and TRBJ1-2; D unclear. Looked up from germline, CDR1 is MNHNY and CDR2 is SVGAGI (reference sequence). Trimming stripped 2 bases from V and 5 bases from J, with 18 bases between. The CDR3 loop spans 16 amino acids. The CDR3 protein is CASSYGQTQAGYGYTF. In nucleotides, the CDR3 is TGTGCCAGCAGTTACGGGCAGACCCAAGCCGGATATGGCTACACCTTC.

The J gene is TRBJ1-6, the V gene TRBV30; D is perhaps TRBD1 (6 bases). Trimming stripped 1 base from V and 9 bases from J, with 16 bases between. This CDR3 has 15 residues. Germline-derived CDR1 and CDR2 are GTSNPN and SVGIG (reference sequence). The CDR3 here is CAWSEPDRTGSPLHF. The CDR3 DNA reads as TGTGCCTGGAGTGAACCCGACAGGACTGGTTCACCCCTCCACTTT.

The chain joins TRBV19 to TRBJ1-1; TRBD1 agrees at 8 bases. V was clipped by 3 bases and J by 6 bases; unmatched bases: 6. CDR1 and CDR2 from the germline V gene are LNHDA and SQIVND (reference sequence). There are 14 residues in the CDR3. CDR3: CASSIQGADAEAFF. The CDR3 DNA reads TGTGCCAGTAGTATTCAGGGGGCGGACGCTGAAGCTTTCTTT.

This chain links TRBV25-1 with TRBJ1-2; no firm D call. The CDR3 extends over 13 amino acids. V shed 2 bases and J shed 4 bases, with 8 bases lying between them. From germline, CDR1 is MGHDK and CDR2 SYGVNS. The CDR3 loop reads CASSETSSYGYTF. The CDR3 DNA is TGTGCCAGCAGTGAAACAAGCAGCTATGGCTACACCTTC.

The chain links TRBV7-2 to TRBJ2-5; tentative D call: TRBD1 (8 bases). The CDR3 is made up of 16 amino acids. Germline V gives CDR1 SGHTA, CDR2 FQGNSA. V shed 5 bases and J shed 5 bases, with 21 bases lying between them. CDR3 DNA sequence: TGTGCCAGCAGCCGCACTAGGACAGGGAGGGATGAGACCCAGTACTTC. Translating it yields CASSRTRTGRDETQYF. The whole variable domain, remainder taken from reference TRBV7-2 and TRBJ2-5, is GAGVSQSPSNKVTEKGKDVELRCDPISGHTALYWYRQSLGQGLEFLIYFQGNSAPDKSGLPSDRFSAERTGGSVSTLTIQRTQQEDSAVYLCASSRTRTGRDETQYFGPGTRLLVL.

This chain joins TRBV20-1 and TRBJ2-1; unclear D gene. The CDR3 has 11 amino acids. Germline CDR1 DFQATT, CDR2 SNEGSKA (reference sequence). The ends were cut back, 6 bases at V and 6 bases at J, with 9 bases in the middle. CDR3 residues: CSARHGNEQFF. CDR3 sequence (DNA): TGCAGTGCACGGCACGGCAATGAGCAGTTCTTC.

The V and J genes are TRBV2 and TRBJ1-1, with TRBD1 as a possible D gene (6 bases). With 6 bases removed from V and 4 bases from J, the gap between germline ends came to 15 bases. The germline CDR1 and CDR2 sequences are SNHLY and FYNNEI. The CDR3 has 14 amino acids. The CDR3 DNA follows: TGTGCCAGCAGCAGGGTGGGAGGGGGCACTGAAGCTTTCTTT. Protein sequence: CASSRVGGGTEAFF.

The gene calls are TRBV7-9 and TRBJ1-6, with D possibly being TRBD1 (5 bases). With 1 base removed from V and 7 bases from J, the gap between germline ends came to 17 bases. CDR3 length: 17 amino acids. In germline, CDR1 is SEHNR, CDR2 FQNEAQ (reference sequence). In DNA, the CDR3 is TGTGCCAGCAGCTTAGTAGGGGCCTCTTTCCTAAATTCACCCCTCCACTTT. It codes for CASSLVGASFLNSPLHF. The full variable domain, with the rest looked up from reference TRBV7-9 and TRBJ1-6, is DTGVSQNPRHKITKRGQNVTFRCDPISEHNRLYWYRQTLGQGPEFLTYFQNEAQLEKSRLLSDRFSAERPKGSFSTLEIQRTEQGDSAMYLCASSLVGASFLNSPLHFGNGTRLTVT.

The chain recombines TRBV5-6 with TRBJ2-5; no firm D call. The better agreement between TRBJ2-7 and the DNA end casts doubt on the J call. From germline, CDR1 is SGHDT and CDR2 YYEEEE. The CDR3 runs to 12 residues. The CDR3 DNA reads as TGTGCCAGCAGCTTGGTCAGCTACGAGCAGTACTTC. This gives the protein CASSLVSYEQYF.